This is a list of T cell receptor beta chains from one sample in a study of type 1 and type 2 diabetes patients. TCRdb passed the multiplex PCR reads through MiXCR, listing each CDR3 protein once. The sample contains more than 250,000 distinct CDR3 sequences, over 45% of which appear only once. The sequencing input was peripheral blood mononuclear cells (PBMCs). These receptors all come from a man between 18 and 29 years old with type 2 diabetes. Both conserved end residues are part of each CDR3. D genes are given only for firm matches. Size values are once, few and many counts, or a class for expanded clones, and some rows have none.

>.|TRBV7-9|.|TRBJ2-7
CASSTRAGSSYEQYF
TGTGCCAGCAGCACGAGGGCAGGGAGCTCCTACGAGCAGTACTTC
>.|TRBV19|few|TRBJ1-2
CASSIPSDPYLYGYTF
TGTGCCAGTAGTATCCCCTCGGACCCGTATCTCTATGGCTACACCTTC
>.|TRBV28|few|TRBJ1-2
CASSTQTVPYGGYTF
TGTGCCAGCAGTACCCAGACAGTGCCCTATGGGGGCTACACCTTC
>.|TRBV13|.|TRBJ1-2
CASSLTQAGDGYTF
TGTGCCAGCAGTCTCACGCAGGCAGGGGATGGCTACACCTTC
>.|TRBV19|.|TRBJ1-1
CASMAPGYTEAFF
TGTGCCAGTATGGCCCCAGGTTACACTGAAGCTTTCTTT
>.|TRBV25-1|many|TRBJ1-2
CASSEVGTYGYTF
TGTGCCAGCAGTGAAGTAGGGACCTATGGCTACACCTTC
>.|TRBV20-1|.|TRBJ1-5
CSSRLLSPGHQPQHF
TGCAGTTCCCGGCTTCTATCTCCGGGGCATCAGCCCCAGCATTTT
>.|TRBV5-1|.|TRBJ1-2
CASSAKGLQGYTF
TGCGCCAGCAGCGCCAAGGGTCTTCAAGGCTACACCTTC
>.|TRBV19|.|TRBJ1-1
CASNTQDSEAFF
TGTGCCAGTAACACCCAGGACAGCGAAGCTTTCTTT
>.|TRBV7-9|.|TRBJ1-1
CASSWQEPEAFF
TGTGCCAGCAGCTGGCAGGAGCCTGAAGCTTTCTTT
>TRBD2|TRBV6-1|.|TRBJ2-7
CASSYSWAGGYEQYF
TGTGCCAGCAGTTACTCGTGGGCGGGAGGCTACGAGCAGTACTTC
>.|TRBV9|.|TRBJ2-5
CASSVDGGSQETQYF
TGTGCCAGCAGCGTTGACGGCGGAAGTCAAGAGACCCAGTACTTC
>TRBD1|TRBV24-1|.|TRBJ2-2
CATSDPSGQGVAGELFF
TGTGCCACCAGTGATCCGTCGGGACAGGGGGTCGCCGGGGAGCTGTTTTTT
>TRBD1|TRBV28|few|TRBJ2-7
CASSEDRDEQYF
TGTGCCAGCAGTGAAGACAGGGACGAGCAGTACTTC
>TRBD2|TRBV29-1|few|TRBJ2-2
CSVGTSGKNTGELFF
TGCAGCGTCGGGACTAGCGGGAAGAACACCGGGGAGCTGTTTTTT
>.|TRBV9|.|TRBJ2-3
CASSSRSSTDTQYF
TGTGCCAGCAGCTCCCGTTCGAGCACAGATACGCAGTATTTT
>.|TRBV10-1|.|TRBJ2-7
CASSGQWGYEQYF
TGCGCCAGCAGTGGACAGTGGGGGTACGAGCAGTACTTC